The next 27 T cell receptor beta chains were all read from a single sample in a study of T cell repertoires in cytomegalovirus infection. Using its own MiXCR run on the reads, TCRdb lists one record per CDR3 protein. The sample consists of around 740,000 distinct CDR3 sequences, under 40% of them appearing once. The sample consisted of PBMCs. Receptors originate from a human donor in good health (CMV status not recorded). Some clones in this sample may be carry-over from other donors' samples.

This clonotype was seen repeatedly, ten times or more. The CDR3 here is CASTHRGATKNTEAFF. The CDR3 bases are TGTGCCAGCACCCATAGGGGGGCCACGAAGAACACTGAAGCTTTCTTT. This rearrangement joins TRBV7-8 to TRBJ1-1, with D perhaps TRBD1 (6 bases). The V end lost 7 bases, the J end lost 1 base, and 19 bases lay between the germline ends. The CDR3 contains 16 residues. CDR1 SGHVS and CDR2 FQNEAQ come from the germline V gene.

The chain carries TRBV11-2 and TRBJ1-6; 10 nucleotides align to TRBD1. The CDR3 runs to 16 residues. Per the germline V gene, CDR1 is SGHAT and CDR2 is FQNNGV. The trim removed 3 bases at V and 9 bases at J, leaving 8 bases unmatched. The CDR3 DNA reads as TGTGCCAGCAGCTTTGGGATCGACAGGGGGCCTTCACCCCTCCACTTT. This sequence encodes CASSFGIDRGPSPLHF.

This clonotype was observed a handful of times. The J gene is TRBJ2-3, the V gene TRBV24-1; no firm D call. Looked up from germline, CDR1 is KGHDR and CDR2 is SFDVKD. The CDR3 runs to 12 residues. The V end was cut by 4 bases, the J end by 5 bases, with 6 bases between. The CDR3 coding sequence is TGTGCCACCAGTGACCGACGAGATACGCAGTATTTT. Translation gives CATSDRRDTQYF.

This clonotype was observed many times. The chain links TRBV7-2 to TRBJ1-5; D is unclear. The V end was cut by 3 bases, the J end by 7 bases, with 10 bases between. The CDR3 covers 13 residues. Germline V gene lookup returns CDR1 SGHTA and CDR2 FQGNSA. The CDR3 loop is CASSLEDRQPQHF. Written as DNA, the CDR3 is TGTGCCAGCAGCTTGGAGGACCGCCAGCCCCAGCATTTT.

In the case of this clonotype: A read error may explain this, as a much larger clone is one base away. No conserved phenylalanine or tryptophan ends this CDR3, so it is likely a read error. This chain connects TRBV7-9 to TRBJ2-7; TRBD2 matches at 11 bases. J was trimmed by 2 bases and V by 5 bases; bases with no gene match: 8. CDR1 is SEHNR and CDR2 is FQNEAQ in the germline V gene (reference sequence). This CDR3 has 16 amino acids. The CDR3 coding sequence is TGTGCCAGCAGCCACTGGACTAGCGGGTACACCTACGAGCAGTACTTA. Translating it yields CASSHWTSGYTYEQYL.

This rearrangement joins TRBV4-1 to TRBJ2-7, with D unclear. The CDR3 extends over 16 amino acids. Germline V gene lookup returns CDR1 MGHRA and CDR2 YSYEKL. V lost 0 bases and J lost 3, with 15 bases in between. CDR3 DNA sequence: TGCGCCAGCAGCCAAGAAACGGACCTAGAGGACTACGAGCAGTACTTC. Its translation is CASSQETDLEDYEQYF.

Remarks on this clonotype: The junction and the germline gene differ at one end; a read error may be behind it. This sequence joins TRBV20-1 and TRBJ2-1; 9 bases are shared with TRBD2. The V gene's germline CDR1 is DFQATT and CDR2 SNEGSKA (reference sequence). The CDR3 has 14 residues. CDR3 DNA sequence: TGCAGCACCAAGGGACTAGCTCTTGACAATGAGCAGTTATTC. Translating gives CSTKGLALDNEQLF.

V gene TRBV19 combines with J gene TRBJ2-2, with TRBD2 as a possible D gene (6 bases). Trimming took off 3 bases at V and 0 bases at J, with 11 bases between the two ends. The CDR3 runs to 16 residues. CDR1 is LNHDA and CDR2 is SQIVND in the germline V gene (reference sequence). The CDR3 DNA reads as TGTGCCAGTAGTATTACTAGCTTCGCGAACACCGGGGAGCTGTTTTTT. It encodes CASSITSFANTGELFF.

This chain links TRBV5-5 with TRBJ1-1, with unresolved D. Germline V gives CDR1 SGHKS, CDR2 YYEKEE (reference sequence). This CDR3 is built from 16 residues. The V end was cut by 2 bases, the J end by 6 bases, with 20 bases between. In DNA, the CDR3 is TGTGCCAGCAGCTTTTCACCGGCCTTAGAGGTTGCTGAAGCTTTCTTT. Translation: CASSFSPALEVAEAFF.

With respect to this clonotype: A much larger clone differs from this one at a single base, so this may be a read error. The chain is built from TRBV7-2 and TRBJ1-5; D is undetermined. V was pared by 5 bases and J by 7 bases, with 15 bases between. The germline V gene encodes CDR1 SGHTA and CDR2 FQGNSA. The CDR3 consists of 14 residues. CDR3 nucleotide sequence: TGTGCCAGCAGCCTTGGGAGCAGCCGCCAGCCCCAGCATTTT. This encodes CASSLGSSRQPQHF.

The CDR3 spells CASSSNEQGPRDYGYTF. CDR3 DNA: TGTGCCAGCAGCTCGAACGAGCAGGGGCCTCGGGACTATGGCTACACCTTC. The chain uses TRBV7-9 and TRBJ1-2, with TRBD1 as a possible D gene (6 bases). Trimming cost V 4 bases and J 3 bases, with 21 bases left between them. Germline CDR1 reads SEHNR; CDR2 reads FQNEAQ (reference sequence). The CDR3 runs to 17 residues.

This clonotype was observed a few times. V usage is TRBV7-9 and J usage is TRBJ2-2, with TRBD2 as a possible D gene (5 bases). V was cut by 5 bases and J by 4 bases, with 14 bases left in between. The germline CDR1 and CDR2 sequences are SEHNR and FQNEAQ (reference sequence). This CDR3 is built from 15 residues. CDR3 nucleotide sequence: TGTGCCAGCAGCCCTAGCAACGCCGGCACCGGGGAGCTGTTTTTT. Its protein product is CASSPSNAGTGELFF.

This sequence joins TRBV10-3 and TRBJ2-1; no firm D call. Germline loops: CDR1 ENHRY, CDR2 SYGVKD. The V end lost 6 bases, the J end lost 4 bases, and 22 bases lay between the germline ends. CDR3 length: 17 amino acids. The CDR3 nucleotides read TGTGCCATCAGGGATAATGTACTGGATGCTATTTACAATGAGCAGTTCTTC. This sequence encodes CAIRDNVLDAIYNEQFF.

This clonotype was observed many times. The chain links TRBV28 to TRBJ1-1, with 9 bases aligning to TRBD1. V was pared by 6 bases and J by 5 bases, with 7 bases of the junction left unmatched. Germline loops: CDR1 MDHEN, CDR2 SYDVKM. This CDR3 region has 14 residues. The CDR3 sequence: CASSGTGRWTEAFF. CDR3 bases: TGTGCCAGCAGCGGGACAGGGCGGTGGACTGAAGCTTTCTTT.

This clonotype was seen more than once but under ten times. The chain uses TRBV7-9 and TRBJ1-4, with D tentatively TRBD1 (5 bases). V dropped 5 bases and J dropped 4 bases, with 14 bases sitting between them. The CDR3 extends over 15 amino acids. Germline values: CDR1 SEHNR, CDR2 FQNEAQ (reference sequence). CDR3 sequence: CASSPRQTINEKLFF. Written as DNA, the CDR3 is TGTGCCAGCAGCCCTCGACAGACGATTAATGAAAAACTGTTTTTT.

The chain is built from TRBV6-5 and TRBJ2-3, with 8 bases aligning to TRBD2. CDR1 is MNHEY, CDR2 SVGAGI, per germline. CDR3 length: 15 residues. V lost 2 bases and J lost 5; bases outside the gene matches: 6. The CDR3 region has the DNA TGTGCCAGCAGTTACGCGGGGGGCCTGGGAGATACGCAGTATTTT. Amino acid sequence: CASSYAGGLGDTQYF.

There are a few counts of this clonotype. The chain recombines TRBV4-1 with TRBJ2-7; maybe TRBD2 (6 bases). The CDR3 sequence is 16 residues long. The V gene's germline CDR1 is MGHRA and CDR2 YSYEKL. V was shortened by 1 base and J by 3 bases, with 16 bases between the two germline ends. The DNA for the CDR3 is TGCGCCAGCAGCCAAGTTATGGGACTTCACCACTACGAGCAGTACTTC. Amino acid sequence: CASSQVMGLHHYEQYF.

V usage is TRBV28 and J usage is TRBJ1-2; tentative D call: TRBD1 (5 bases). V lost 5 bases to trimming and J lost 4 bases, with 14 bases between them. The CDR3 extends over 14 amino acids. Germline V lookup: CDR1 MDHEN, CDR2 SYDVKM. The CDR3 DNA sequence: TGTGCCAGCAGTCCCCTTGGGGGTTCCTATGGCTACACCTTC. Translation: CASSPLGGSYGYTF.

The V and J genes are TRBV10-3 and TRBJ1-4; D perhaps matches TRBD1 (6 bases). The CDR3 has 16 amino acids. Trimming shortened V by 0 bases and J by 7 bases, and 15 bases separated the two germline ends. Germline V CDR1 and CDR2: ENHRY, SYGVKD. CDR3 sequence: CAISESKVAGVEKLFF. Here the CDR3 DNA reads TGTGCCATCAGTGAGTCAAAGGTAGCAGGGGTTGAAAAACTGTTTTTT.

This clonotype was observed once. The V and J genes are TRBV5-5 and TRBJ2-5, with D uncertain. V was pared by 1 base and J by 5 bases, with 9 bases between. Germline values: CDR1 SGHKS, CDR2 YYEKEE (reference sequence). This CDR3 spans 13 amino acids. CDR3 nucleotides: TGTGCCAGCAGCTTGTCCCTACGGGAGACCCAGTACTTC. It is translated as CASSLSLRETQYF.

This clonotype was counted at least ten times. The V gene is TRBV7-8, the J gene TRBJ2-7, with TRBD2 matching 9 bases. From germline, CDR1 is SGHVS and CDR2 FQNEAQ. Trimming removed 3 bases from V and 0 bases from J; junction bases left unmatched: 3. The CDR3 covers 15 residues. The CDR3 DNA follows: TGTGCCAGCAGCTTCGCGGGGGGGTCCTCCTACGAGCAGTACTTC. It encodes CASSFAGGSSYEQYF.

The rearrangement joins TRBV7-6 to TRBJ2-3; the D gene could be TRBD1 or TRBD2 (5 bases each). This CDR3 contains 14 residues. Germline CDR1 SGHVS, CDR2 FNYEAQ. The V gene lost 2 bases and the J gene lost 6 bases, with 12 bases spanning the gap. The CDR3 bases are TGTGCCAGCAGCTTACCGGGGCAATGGGATACGCAGTATTTT. Translated, it gives CASSLPGQWDTQYF.

In nucleotides, the CDR3 is TGTGCCAGCAGGGATAAACCTTGGACTTCTTCGATACCTAACACTGAAGCTTTCTTT. This encodes CASRDKPWTSSIPNTEAFF. The chain joins TRBV28 to TRBJ1-1; D is uncertain. Germline V lookup: CDR1 MDHEN, CDR2 SYDVKM. This CDR3 contains 19 residues. Trimming stripped 6 bases from V and 2 bases from J, with 28 bases between. The full variable domain, rest sourced from reference TRBV28 and TRBJ1-1, is DVKVTQSSRYLVKRTGEKVFLECVQDMDHENMFWYRQDPGLGLRLIYFSYDVKMKEKGDIPEGYSVSREKKERFSLILESASTNQTSMYLCASRDKPWTSSIPNTEAFFGQGTRLTVV.

The sample holds one count of this clonotype. The chain recombines TRBV28 with TRBJ2-4; D could derive from TRBD1 or TRBD2 (5 bases each). Germline lookup yields CDR1 MDHEN and CDR2 SYDVKM. Trimming removed 8 bases from V and 0 bases from J, with 17 bases in between. The CDR3 loop spans 16 amino acids. This CDR3 reads CASSGWGSIAKNIQYF. CDR3 coding DNA: TGTGCCAGCTCCGGCTGGGGGTCGATAGCCAAAAACATTCAGTACTTC.

This clonotype was counted a few times. The chain uses TRBV28 and TRBJ1-2, with 7 bases that match TRBD1. Germline CDR1 MDHEN, CDR2 SYDVKM. The ends lost 6 bases at V and 8 bases at J; junction bases unmatched: 15. The CDR3 has 15 residues. The CDR3 DNA reads as TGTGCCAGCAGCACATATGCACGACAGGGCAGCGGCTACACCTTC. Its protein product is CASSTYARQGSGYTF.

The V gene is TRBV5-6, the J gene TRBJ2-7, with a possible D match to TRBD1 (5 bases). The CDR3 consists of 14 residues. The V and J ends lost 1 base and 6 bases respectively, with 14 bases between them. CDR1 and CDR2 from the germline V gene are SGHDT and YYEEEE. CDR3 loop: CASSLMGRVREQYF. The CDR3 coding sequence is TGTGCCAGCAGCTTGATGGGCAGGGTGCGCGAGCAGTACTTC.

This chain connects TRBV7-9 to TRBJ2-7, with D maybe TRBD1 (6 bases). The CDR3 consists of 16 residues. Germline CDR1 reads SEHNR; CDR2 reads FQNEAQ (reference sequence). Trimming removed 0 bases from V and 2 bases from J, with 14 bases in between. The CDR3 sequence is CASSLASGTRAYEQYF. CDR3 sequence (DNA): TGTGCCAGCAGCTTAGCTTCCGGGACACGGGCCTACGAGCAGTACTTC.